This record looks at one TCR beta chain sequence and its context. Its antigen is currently unknown. It was with 60 Vbeta and 13 Jbeta primers that the PCR ran. The method was immunoSEQ multiplex PCR; TCRdb's version includes in-frame clones alone and lacks a portion of them. This sample has 150,000 or so clones, with over 60% found just once. Germline CDR1 SGHTA, CDR2 FQGTGA. V was pared by 6 bases and J by 7 bases, with 12 bases between. The CDR3 extends over 13 amino acids. These data come from a study of cytomegalovirus exposure and HLA in healthy donors. Study outcomes and limitations: The Asian-associated ancestry cluster reportedly had fewer N-insertions than the roughly 670-donor mean in a later analysis.

This TCR was sampled from a woman younger than 30 in good health and CMV-seronegative. This sequence joins TRBV7-3 and TRBJ2-2, with D tentatively TRBD1 (6 bases). The material sequenced was PBMCs. This chain's CDR3 is CASRPEGDGELFF. In DNA form, the CDR3 reads TGTGCCAGCAGGCCCGAGGGGGACGGGGAGCTGTTTTTT.